Listed here is a single TCR beta chain. Its antigen is not known. The CDR3 is 15 amino acids. V dropped 0 bases and J dropped 5 bases, with 14 bases sitting between them. The germline V gene has CDR1 SGDLS and CDR2 YYNGEE. Sorted-subset replicate PCR reactions contained 150 to 200 ng DNA, corresponding to tens of thousands of T cell genomes. Repertoires were generated with immunoSEQ multiplex PCR, while TCRdb's copy carries only in-frame clones and drops some. Of some 1,100,000 clones listed, around 78% are singletons. These data belong to a study of shared clonotypes between healthy human individuals. Overall study results and limits: Sharing across a handful of donors was seen in approximately 5.2% of naive CD4 clonotypes.

The TCR comes from a man aged 18 to 30 in good health. Some clones in this sample may be carry-over from other donors' samples. The rearrangement links TRBV9 to TRBJ2-5; no clear D. Specimen: memory CD4+ T cells from PBMCs. Subset here: CD45RA-negative fraction. Written as DNA, the CDR3 is TGTGCCAGCAGCGTAGAAAGTGAGCTCCCCGAGACCCAGTACTTC. Protein product: CASSVESELPETQYF.